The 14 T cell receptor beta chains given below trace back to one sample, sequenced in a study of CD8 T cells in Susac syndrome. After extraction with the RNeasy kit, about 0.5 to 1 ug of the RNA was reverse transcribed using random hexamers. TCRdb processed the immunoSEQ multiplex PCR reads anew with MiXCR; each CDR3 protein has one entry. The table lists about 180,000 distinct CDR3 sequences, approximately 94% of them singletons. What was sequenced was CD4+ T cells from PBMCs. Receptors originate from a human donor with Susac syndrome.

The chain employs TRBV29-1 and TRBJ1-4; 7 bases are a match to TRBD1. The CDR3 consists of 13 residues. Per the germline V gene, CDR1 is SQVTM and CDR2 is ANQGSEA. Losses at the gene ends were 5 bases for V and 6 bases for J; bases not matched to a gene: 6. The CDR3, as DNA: TGCAGCGTTCGTGCAGGGGGGGATGAAAAACTGTTTTTT. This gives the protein CSVRAGGDEKLFF. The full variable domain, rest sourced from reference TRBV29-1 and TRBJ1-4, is SAVISQKPSRDICQRGTSLTIQCQVDSQVTMMFWYRQQPGQSLTLIATANQGSEATYESGFVIDKFPISRPNLTFSTLTVSNMSPEDSSIYLCSVRAGGDEKLFFGSGTQLSVL.

The CDR3 loop is CASSLGTGIGVYGYTF. CDR3 DNA: TGTGCCAGCAGTCTCGGGACAGGGATAGGGGTTTATGGCTACACCTTC. This chain uses TRBV12-3 or TRBV12-4 with TRBJ1-2; 9 bases agree with TRBD1. V gave up 5 bases and J gave up 5 bases; unmatched junction bases: 12. This CDR3 is built from 16 residues.

The CDR3 DNA reads as TGTGCCAGCACCCTCCCAGGGGGGTCCTACGAGCAGTACTTC. It encodes CASTLPGGSYEQYF. The J gene is TRBJ2-7, the V gene TRBV5-6; D possibly corresponds to TRBD1 (7 bases). The CDR3 is made up of 14 amino acids. Trimming pared 6 bases from V and 1 base from J, leaving 14 bases between. The germline CDR1 and CDR2 sequences are SGHDT and YYEEEE.

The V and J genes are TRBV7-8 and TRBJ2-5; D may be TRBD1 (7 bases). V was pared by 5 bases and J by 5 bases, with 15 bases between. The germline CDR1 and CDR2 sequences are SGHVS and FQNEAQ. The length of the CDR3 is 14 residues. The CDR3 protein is CASSRGTDEETQYF. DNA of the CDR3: TGTGCCAGCAGCCGCGGGACAGATGAGGAGACCCAGTACTTC.

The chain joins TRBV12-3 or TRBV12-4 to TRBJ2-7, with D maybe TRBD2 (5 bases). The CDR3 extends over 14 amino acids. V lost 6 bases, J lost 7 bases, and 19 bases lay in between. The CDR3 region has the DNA TGTGCCAGCAGCGCGGGCCCCTCCTCGGAAGAGCAGTACTTC. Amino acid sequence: CASSAGPSSEEQYF.

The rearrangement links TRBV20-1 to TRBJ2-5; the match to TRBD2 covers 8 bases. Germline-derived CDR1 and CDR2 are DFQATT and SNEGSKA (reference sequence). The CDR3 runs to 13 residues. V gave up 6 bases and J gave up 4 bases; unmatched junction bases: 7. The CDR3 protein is CSASGTSRETQYF. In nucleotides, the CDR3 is TGCAGTGCCTCCGGGACTAGTAGAGAGACCCAGTACTTC.

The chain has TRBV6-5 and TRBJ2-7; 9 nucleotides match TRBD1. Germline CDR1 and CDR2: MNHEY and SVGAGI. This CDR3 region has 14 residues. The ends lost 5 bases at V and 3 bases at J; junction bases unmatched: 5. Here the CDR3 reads CASSKTGGLYEQYF. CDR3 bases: TGTGCCAGCAGTAAGACAGGGGGTCTCTACGAGCAGTACTTC.

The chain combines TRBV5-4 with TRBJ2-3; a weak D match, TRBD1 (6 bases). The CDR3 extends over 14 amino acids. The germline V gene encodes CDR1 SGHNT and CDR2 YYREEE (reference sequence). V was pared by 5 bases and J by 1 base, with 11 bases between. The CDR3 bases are TGTGCCAGCAGAAACGACAGGCGCACAGATACGCAGTATTTT. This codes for CASRNDRRTDTQYF.

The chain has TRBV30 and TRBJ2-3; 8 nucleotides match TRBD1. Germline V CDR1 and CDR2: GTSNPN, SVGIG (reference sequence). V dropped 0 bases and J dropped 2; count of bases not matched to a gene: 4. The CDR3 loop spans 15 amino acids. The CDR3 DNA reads TGTGCCTGGAGTGTTGGGACAGGCCCCACAGATACGCAGTATTTT. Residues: CAWSVGTGPTDTQYF.

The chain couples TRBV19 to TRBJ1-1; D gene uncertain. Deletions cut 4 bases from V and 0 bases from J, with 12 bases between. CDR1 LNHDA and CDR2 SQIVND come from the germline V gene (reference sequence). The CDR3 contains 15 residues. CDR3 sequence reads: CASSTPYSMNTEAFF. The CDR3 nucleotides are TGTGCCAGTAGTACACCCTATTCCATGAACACTGAAGCTTTCTTT.

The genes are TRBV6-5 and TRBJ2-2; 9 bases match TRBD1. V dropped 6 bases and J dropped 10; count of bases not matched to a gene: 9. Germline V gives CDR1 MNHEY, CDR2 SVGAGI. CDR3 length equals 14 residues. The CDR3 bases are TGTGCCAGCAGACGTCCCGGGACAGGGATGGAGCTGTTTTTT. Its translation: CASRRPGTGMELFF.

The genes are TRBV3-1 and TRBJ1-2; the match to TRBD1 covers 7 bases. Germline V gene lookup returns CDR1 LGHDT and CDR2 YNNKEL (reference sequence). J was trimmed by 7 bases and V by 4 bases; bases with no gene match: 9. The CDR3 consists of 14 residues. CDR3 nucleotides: TGTGCCAGCAGCCCGGGACAGCCCCGCCGTGGCTACACCTTC. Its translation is CASSPGQPRRGYTF. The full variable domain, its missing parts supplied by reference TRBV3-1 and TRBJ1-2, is DTAVSQTPKYLVTQMGNDKSIKCEQNLGHDTMYWYKQDSKKFLKIMFSYNNKELIINETVPNRFSPKSPDKAHLNLHINSLELGDSAVYFCASSPGQPRRGYTFGSGTRLTVV.

CDR3 sequence (DNA): TGTGCCAGCAGCCCACCCGGACAGTATGGCTACACCTTC. Amino acid sequence: CASSPPGQYGYTF. This chain links TRBV12-3 or TRBV12-4 with TRBJ1-2; possibly TRBD1 for D (6 bases). The CDR3 is 13 amino acids. V was pared by 6 bases and J by 5 bases, with 13 bases between.

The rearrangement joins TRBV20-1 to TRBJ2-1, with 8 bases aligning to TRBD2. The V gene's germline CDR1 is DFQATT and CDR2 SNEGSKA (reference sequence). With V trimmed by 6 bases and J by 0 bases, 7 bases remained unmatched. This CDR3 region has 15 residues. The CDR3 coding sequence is TGCAGTGCCAACGAGCGGGGGAGCTCCTACAATGAGCAGTTCTTC. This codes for CSANERGSSYNEQFF.